The clone carrying this T cell receptor (beta chain) was seen a handful of times. Its antigen is unknown. These data originate in a study of post-analysis software for immune sequencing data. Overall study results and limits: Patients used about 5 TRBV segments, including TRBV5-6, TRBV5-1 and TRBV20-1, more often than controls. Normalized Chao1 diversity in multiple sclerosis patients fell significantly below that of controls.

Researchers reported that TCR beta cDNA libraries carried unique molecular identifiers. TCRdb reprocessed the PCR reads with MiXCR, giving one entry per CDR3 protein. The table lists about 400,000 distinct CDR3 sequences, about a third of them singletons. V was shortened by 0 bases and J by 6 bases, with 15 bases between the two germline ends. CDR3 length: 15 amino acids. The germline V gene has CDR1 DFQATT and CDR2 SNEGSKA (reference sequence). Sequencing was carried out using blood. The receptor was derived from a girl aged 10 to 17 with multiple sclerosis. The V and J genes are TRBV20-1 and TRBJ2-4; weak D call: TRBD2 (7 bases). The CDR3 bases are TGCAGTGCTAGAGAGAGGGGGGGCCCTAGAAACATTCAGTACTTC. This codes for CSARERGGPRNIQYF.